Below are 30 T cell receptor beta chains sequenced from a single sample in a study of blood T cell repertoires in COVID-19. Assay: immunoSEQ multiplex PCR; the TCRdb copy retains only in-frame clones and omits some. This table holds about 280,000 clones, approximately 91% found once. The sequencing sample was made of peripheral blood. All receptors come from a man aged 18 to 30 with active or convalescent COVID-19.

This sequence joins TRBV2 and TRBJ2-1, with 11 bases that match TRBD2. Germline CDR1 and CDR2: SNHLY and FYNNEI. The CDR3 totals 15 residues. Trimming cost V 5 bases and J 2 bases; bases outside gene matches: 2. For the CDR3, the DNA is TGTGCCAGCAGTCTACTAGCGGGGGCCTACAATGAGCAGTTCTTC. This translates into CASSLLAGAYNEQFF.

The chain has TRBV19 and TRBJ2-7; the D is unclear. V was pared by 1 base and J by 1 base, with 8 bases between. The CDR3 totals 14 residues. Germline CDR1 reads LNHDA; CDR2 reads SQIVND (reference sequence). The CDR3 nucleotides read TGTGCCAGTAGTATAGGGGCATCATCCTACGAGCAGTACTTC. It codes for CASSIGASSYEQYF.

V is TRBV4-2 and J is TRBJ2-1; D possibly corresponds to TRBD2 (5 bases). V dropped 10 bases and J dropped 0 bases, with 13 bases sitting between them. The CDR3 sequence is 14 residues long. Germline V gene sequence: CDR1 LGHNA, CDR2 YNFKEQ. CDR3 in DNA: TGTGCCACCCATGGGGAGAGCTCCTACAATGAGCAGTTCTTC. Protein: CATHGESSYNEQFF.

This clone was counted a single time. V is TRBV4-2 and J is TRBJ2-3, with 8 bases identical to TRBD2. Trimming cost V 0 bases and J 9 bases; bases outside gene matches: 8. Germline loops: CDR1 LGHNA, CDR2 YNFKEQ. The CDR3 is 15 residues long. The CDR3 here is CASSQDPREDKTQYF. The CDR3 region has the DNA TGTGCCAGCAGCCAAGATCCGCGGGAGGACAAAACGCAGTATTTT.

The chain uses TRBV18 and TRBJ1-2; TRBD1 might be the D (5 bases). V lost 0 bases and J lost 5, with 7 bases in between. The CDR3 runs to 13 residues. CDR1 is KGHSH, CDR2 LQKENI, per germline. The CDR3 nucleotides read TGTGCCAGCTCACCACCCCAGGGTTATGGCTACACCTTC. It translates to CASSPPQGYGYTF.

The chain recombines TRBV10-1 with TRBJ2-7; 8 bases are a match to TRBD1. V lost 2 bases, J lost 2 bases, and 2 bases stayed unmatched. In germline, CDR1 is WNHNN, CDR2 SYGVQD (reference sequence). The CDR3 totals 14 residues. The CDR3 loop is CASSEGQGPYEQYF. Here the CDR3 DNA reads TGCGCCAGCAGTGAGGGACAGGGACCCTACGAGCAGTACTTC.

This clone came up once. The V gene is TRBV7-6, the J gene TRBJ2-7; TRBD1 is a possible D gene (6 bases). With 5 bases removed from V and 3 bases from J, the gap between germline ends came to 20 bases. From germline, CDR1 is SGHVS and CDR2 FNYEAQ. The CDR3 consists of 16 residues. The CDR3 loop is CASSLVPDRSDYEQYF. Written as DNA, the CDR3 is TGTGCCAGCAGCCTAGTCCCTGACAGGTCGGACTACGAGCAGTACTTC.

CDR3 nucleotides: TGTGCCAGCAGTGAGGGGGCGACAGGGTCACCCCTCCACTTT. It encodes CASSEGATGSPLHF. This chain links TRBV7-3 with TRBJ1-6; 7 nucleotides match TRBD1. Germline V gene data show CDR1 as SGHTA and CDR2 as FQGTGA. The length of the CDR3 is 14 residues. V lost 6 bases to trimming and J lost 10 bases; unmatched junction nucleotides: 9. Complete variable domain (other parts from reference TRBV7-3 and TRBJ1-6): GAGVSQTPSNKVTEKGKYVELRCDPISGHTALYWYRQSLGQGPEFLIYFQGTGAADDSGLPNDRFFAVRPEGSVSTLKIQRTERGDSAVYLCASSEGATGSPLHFGNGTRLTVT.

The chain links TRBV5-5 to TRBJ1-1, with D perhaps matching TRBD1 (5 bases). This CDR3 is built from 11 residues. The germline gives CDR1 SGHKS, CDR2 YYEKEE (reference sequence). V was trimmed by 0 bases and J by 8 bases, leaving 5 bases between them. CDR3 nucleotide sequence: TGTGCCAGCAGCTTGGAGGGGGAAGCTTTCTTT. It yields the protein CASSLEGEAFF.

V is TRBV11-2 and J is TRBJ1-2; 10 positions match TRBD1. V gave up 3 bases and J gave up 0 bases; unmatched junction bases: 7. Germline CDR1 SGHAT, CDR2 FQNNGV. The length of the CDR3 is 17 residues. The CDR3 bases are TGTGCCAGCAGCTTGTTCCTTGGGACAGGGGCTAACTATGGCTACACCTTC. Its protein is CASSLFLGTGANYGYTF. Filled out from reference TRBV11-2 and TRBJ1-2, the complete variable domain reads EAGVAQSPRYKIIEKRQSVAFWCNPISGHATLYWYQQILGQGPKLLIQFQNNGVVDDSQLPKDRFSAERLKGVDSTLKIQPAKLEDSAVYLCASSLFLGTGANYGYTFGSGTRLTVV.

A single count supports this clone. The chain links TRBV11-2 to TRBJ1-6; weak D call: TRBD1 (6 bases). The CDR3 has 13 residues. Germline V gene lookup returns CDR1 SGHAT and CDR2 FQNNGV. V was clipped by 4 bases and J by 8 bases, with 9 bases between them. The CDR3 DNA follows: TGTGCCAGCAGCTACCCAGGGGATTCACCCCTCCACTTT. This translates into CASSYPGDSPLHF.

The chain employs TRBV7-2 and TRBJ1-1; no firm D call. Trimming took off 1 base at V and 5 bases at J, with 8 bases between the two ends. Per germline, CDR1 SGHTA and CDR2 FQGNSA. The length of the CDR3 is 13 residues. CDR3 coding DNA: TGTGCCAGCAGCTTAGTTGGGGAGACTGAAGCTTTCTTT. Its protein is CASSLVGETEAFF.

The gene calls are TRBV6-2 or TRBV6-3 and TRBJ1-5, with a tentative D call TRBD1 (5 bases). Looked up from germline, CDR1 is MNHEY and CDR2 is SVGEGT. The CDR3 loop spans 15 amino acids. Trimming removed 0 bases from V and 2 bases from J, with 8 bases in between. Written as DNA, the CDR3 is TGTGCCAGCAGTTACTCAGGGGTAGGCAATCAGCCCCAGCATTTT. Protein sequence: CASSYSGVGNQPQHF.

The chain combines TRBV5-4 with TRBJ1-1; D perhaps matches TRBD1 (6 bases). CDR1 is SGHNT, CDR2 YYREEE, per germline (reference sequence). There are 12 residues in the CDR3. V lost 3 bases, J lost 8 bases, and 11 bases lay in between. CDR3: CASSSVGTEAFF. The CDR3 coding sequence is TGTGCCAGCAGCTCGGTCGGGACAGAAGCTTTCTTT.

This clone appeared a single time. This sequence joins TRBV16 and TRBJ1-1, with 7 bases that match TRBD1. The trim removed 2 bases at V and 2 bases at J, leaving 14 bases unmatched. Germline V gene lookup returns CDR1 KGHSY and CDR2 FQNENV. The CDR3 runs 18 residues. Here the CDR3 reads CASSQGGGRGKLNTEAFF. The CDR3 nucleotides are TGTGCCAGCAGCCAAGGTGGGGGCAGGGGGAAGTTAAACACTGAAGCTTTCTTT.

This clone occurred many times. The chain carries TRBV23-1 and TRBJ2-7, with D perhaps matching TRBD1 (5 bases). TRBV23-1 counts as an open reading frame of uncertain function. There are 14 residues in the CDR3. The V gene lost 2 bases and the J gene lost 0 bases, with 8 bases spanning the gap. The CDR3 DNA reads as TGCGCCAGCAGTCAAAAAGACAGCTCCTACGAGCAGTACTTC. This translates into CASSQKDSSYEQYF.

The V and J genes are TRBV9 and TRBJ1-5; a weak D match, TRBD1 (6 bases). The CDR3 extends over 14 amino acids. The germline V and J ends were trimmed by 0 bases and 5 bases, with 9 bases remaining between them. Per germline, CDR1 SGDLS and CDR2 YYNGEE. The CDR3 spells CASSVGAGDQPQHF. CDR3 bases: TGTGCCAGCAGCGTAGGGGCAGGGGATCAGCCCCAGCATTTT.

This clone was picked up one time. The rearrangement uses TRBV9 and TRBJ1-3; D is unclear. Germline V gene sequence: CDR1 SGDLS, CDR2 YYNGEE. The CDR3 covers 16 residues. V was trimmed by 0 bases and J by 0 bases, leaving 10 bases between them. DNA of the CDR3: TGTGCCAGCAGCGTAGCTACAGTGAGCTCTGGAAACACCATATATTTT. Protein sequence: CASSVATVSSGNTIYF.

This chain connects TRBV12-5 to TRBJ1-1; D unclear. Germline V gene lookup returns CDR1 LGHNT and CDR2 FRNRAP. The CDR3 loop spans 15 amino acids. Trimming left V 0 bases short and J 2 bases short, with 10 bases between. The CDR3, as DNA: TGTGCTAGTGGTTTGGTACTGGGCGTAAACACTGAAGCTTTCTTT. Translating gives CASGLVLGVNTEAFF. Together with reference TRBV12-5 and TRBJ1-1, the CDR3 gives the full variable domain: DARVTQTPRHKVTEMGQEVTMRCQPILGHNTVFWYRQTMMQGLELLAYFRNRAPLDDSGMPKDRFSAEMPDATLATLKIQPSEPRDSAVYFCASGLVLGVNTEAFFGQGTRLTVV.

The chain uses TRBV4-1 and TRBJ1-5, with TRBD1 identical over 9 bases. Trimming took 3 bases from V and 2 from J; bases not matched to a gene: 11. The V gene's germline CDR1 is MGHRA and CDR2 YSYEKL. The CDR3 spans 18 residues. CDR3 region: CASSQDPGTGYGNQPQHF. CDR3 coding DNA: TGCGCCAGCAGCCAGGACCCGGGGACAGGGTATGGCAATCAGCCCCAGCATTTT.

J is TRBJ2-3 and V is TRBV6-5; TRBD1 might be the D (6 bases). V lost 3 bases to trimming and J lost 6 bases, with 13 bases between them. The germline V gene has CDR1 MNHEY and CDR2 SVGAGI. The CDR3 is made up of 14 amino acids. For the CDR3, the DNA is TGTGCCAGCAGTTATCAGGGGCCCGGGGATACGCAGTATTTT. Its translation: CASSYQGPGDTQYF.

This clone was observed once. The DNA of the CDR3 is TGTGCCAGTAGTATCCTCCGGGACAGGACTGAAGCTTTCTTT. Translating it yields CASSILRDRTEAFF. The chain recombines TRBV19 with TRBJ1-1; 8 nucleotides align to TRBD1. Trimming took 3 bases from V and 5 from J; bases not matched to a gene: 5. The length of the CDR3 is 14 residues. Germline V gene data show CDR1 as LNHDA and CDR2 as SQIVND (reference sequence). Supplemented by reference TRBV19 and TRBJ1-1, the full variable domain reads DGGITQSPKYLFRKEGQNVTLSCEQNLNHDAMYWYRQDPGQGLRLIYYSQIVNDFQKGDIAEGYSVSREKKESFPLTVTSAQKNPTAFYLCASSILRDRTEAFFGQGTRLTVV.

This clone has a single count. The chain couples TRBV29-1 to TRBJ2-3; D gene unclear. In germline, CDR1 is SQVTM, CDR2 ANQGSEA. This CDR3 spans 18 amino acids. V lost 3 bases to trimming and J lost 1 base, with 23 bases between them. CDR3 region: CSVDPTLLDARRTDTQYF. CDR3 sequence (DNA): TGCAGCGTTGACCCCACACTACTCGACGCTCGCCGCACAGATACGCAGTATTTT.

The chain uses TRBV13 and TRBJ1-2, with 9 positions matching TRBD1. The germline gives CDR1 PRHDT, CDR2 FYEKMQ (reference sequence). CDR3 length: 14 residues. Losses at the gene ends were 3 bases for V and 7 bases for J; bases not matched to a gene: 6. The DNA for the CDR3 is TGTGCCAGCAGCTTGGCCGGGACAGGGTTTGGCTACACCTTC. It translates to CASSLAGTGFGYTF.

The table lists this clone with a few counts. The gene calls are TRBV10-3 and TRBJ1-2, with no clear D. The V and J ends lost 6 bases and 8 bases respectively, with 13 bases between them. This CDR3 region has 12 residues. The V gene's germline CDR1 is ENHRY and CDR2 SYGVKD. CDR3 region: CAISPGPEGYTF. The CDR3, as DNA: TGTGCCATCAGCCCGGGTCCGGAAGGCTACACCTTC.

This clone was picked up one time. The CDR3 bases are TGTGCCAGCAGTCCCCGACAGGGGGCGAAAGGAAACACCATATATTTT. Translating gives CASSPRQGAKGNTIYF. The chain combines TRBV27 with TRBJ1-3; 10 bases match TRBD1. CDR1 and CDR2 from the germline V gene are MNHEY and SMNVEV (reference sequence). The V and J ends lost 5 bases and 4 bases, in that order; junction bases with no gene match: 8. This CDR3 contains 16 residues.

The rearrangement joins TRBV25-1 to TRBJ1-1, with a possible D match to TRBD1 (6 bases). V gave up 2 bases and J gave up 4 bases, with 14 bases separating them. The germline V gene encodes CDR1 MGHDK and CDR2 SYGVNS. CDR3 size: 15 residues. The CDR3 DNA reads as TGTGCCAGCAGTGAAGGTGACAGGTCGGCCACTGAAGCTTTCTTT. Translating gives CASSEGDRSATEAFF.

This chain uses TRBV19 with TRBJ2-1, with 9 positions matching TRBD2. CDR1 is LNHDA, CDR2 SQIVND, per germline (reference sequence). The CDR3 is 17 amino acids. Trimming cost V 4 bases and J 1 base; bases outside gene matches: 8. CDR3 DNA sequence: TGTGCCAGTAGTACCCGGGGTAGCGGGGGATCCTACAATGAGCAGTTCTTC. Its translation: CASSTRGSGGSYNEQFF.

The V call is TRBV27, the J call TRBJ1-5; D is perhaps TRBD1 (6 bases). The V end lost 0 bases, the J end lost 9 bases, and 21 bases lay between the germline ends. The germline CDR1 and CDR2 sequences are MNHEY and SMNVEV (reference sequence). The CDR3 length is 17 residues. This chain's CDR3 is CASSLSAEGGRYWPQHF. The DNA of the CDR3 is TGTGCCAGCAGTTTATCCGCGGAGGGGGGGAGGTATTGGCCCCAGCATTTT.

This clone was picked up a small number of times. This CDR3 reads CASSLDRQETQYF. For the CDR3, the DNA is TGCGCCAGCAGCTTGGACAGACAAGAGACCCAGTACTTC. V is TRBV5-1 and J is TRBJ2-5; no firm D call. Trimming took 0 bases from V and 2 from J, leaving 5 bases between them. The CDR3 covers 13 residues. Germline CDR1 and CDR2: SGHRS and YFSETQ.